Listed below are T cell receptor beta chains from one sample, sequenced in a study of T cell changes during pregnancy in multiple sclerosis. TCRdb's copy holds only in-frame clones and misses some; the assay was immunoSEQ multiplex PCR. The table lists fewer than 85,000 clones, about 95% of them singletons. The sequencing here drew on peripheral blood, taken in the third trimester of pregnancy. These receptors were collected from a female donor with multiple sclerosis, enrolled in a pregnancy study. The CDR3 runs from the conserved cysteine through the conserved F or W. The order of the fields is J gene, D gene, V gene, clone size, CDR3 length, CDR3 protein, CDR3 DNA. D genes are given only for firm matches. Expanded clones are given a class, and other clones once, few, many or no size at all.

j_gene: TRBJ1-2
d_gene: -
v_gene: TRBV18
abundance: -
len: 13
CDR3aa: CASSPSGDYGYTF
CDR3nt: TGTGCCAGCTCACCGAGCGGGGACTATGGCTACACCTTC

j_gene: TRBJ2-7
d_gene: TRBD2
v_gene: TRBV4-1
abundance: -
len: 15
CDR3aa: CASSLTSGGKYEQYF
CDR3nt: TGCGCCAGCAGCCTGACTAGCGGGGGAAAATACGAGCAGTACTTC

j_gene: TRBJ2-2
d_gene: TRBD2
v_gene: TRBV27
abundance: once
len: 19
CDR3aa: CASSLVAGGSRRYTGELFF
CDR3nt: TGTGCCAGCAGTTTAGTAGCGGGGGGCTCTCGACGATACACCGGGGAGCTGTTTTTT

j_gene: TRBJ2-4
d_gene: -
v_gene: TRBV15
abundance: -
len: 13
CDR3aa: CATSRDSRNIQYF
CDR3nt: TGTGCCACCAGCAGAGATTCACGGAACATTCAGTACTTC

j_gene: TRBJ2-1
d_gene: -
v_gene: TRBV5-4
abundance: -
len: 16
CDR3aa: CASSLAGVSSYNEQFF
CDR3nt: TGTGCCAGCAGCTTGGCGGGGGTGAGCTCCTACAATGAGCAGTTCTTC

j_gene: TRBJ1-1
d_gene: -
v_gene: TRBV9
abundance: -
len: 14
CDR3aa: CASNTVAGGTEAFF
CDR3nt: TGTGCCAGCAACACCGTCGCGGGGGGCACTGAAGCTTTCTTT

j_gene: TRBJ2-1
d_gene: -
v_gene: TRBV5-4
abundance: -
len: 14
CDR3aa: CASSFEQVGNEQFF
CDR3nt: TGTGCCAGCAGCTTCGAACAGGTCGGTAATGAGCAGTTCTTC

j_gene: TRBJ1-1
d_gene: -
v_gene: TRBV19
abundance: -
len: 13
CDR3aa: CASRAGSFTEAFF
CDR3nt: TGTGCCAGTAGAGCAGGGTCTTTCACTGAAGCTTTCTTT

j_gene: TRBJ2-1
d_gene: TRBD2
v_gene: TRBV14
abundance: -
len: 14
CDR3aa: CASSGAGGAGEQFF
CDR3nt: TGTGCCAGCTCAGGGGCCGGGGGGGCCGGTGAGCAGTTCTTC

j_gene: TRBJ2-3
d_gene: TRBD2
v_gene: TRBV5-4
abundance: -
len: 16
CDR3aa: CASSLGLAAITDTQYF
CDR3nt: TGTGCCAGCAGCTTGGGTCTAGCGGCCATCACAGATACGCAGTATTTT

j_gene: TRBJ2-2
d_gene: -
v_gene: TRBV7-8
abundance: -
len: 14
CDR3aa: CASTPGSNTGELFF
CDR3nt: TGTGCCAGCACCCCGGGGTCGAACACCGGGGAGCTGTTTTTT

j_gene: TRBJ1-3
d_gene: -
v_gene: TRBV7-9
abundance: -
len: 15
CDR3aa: CASSLDIVTGNTIYF
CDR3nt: TGTGCCAGCAGCTTAGATATCGTAACTGGAAACACCATATATTTT

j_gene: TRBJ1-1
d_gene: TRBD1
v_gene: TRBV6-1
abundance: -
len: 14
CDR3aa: CASRGIQGHTEAFF
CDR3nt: TGTGCCAGCAGGGGGATACAGGGGCACACTGAAGCTTTCTTT

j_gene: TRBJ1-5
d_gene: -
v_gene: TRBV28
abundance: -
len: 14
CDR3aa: CASSFPLDNQPQHF
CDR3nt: TGTGCCAGCAGTTTCCCGCTAGACAATCAGCCCCAGCATTTT

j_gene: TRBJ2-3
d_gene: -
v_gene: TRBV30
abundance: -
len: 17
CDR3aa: CAWSPNVGGGHADTQYF
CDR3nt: TGTGCCTGGAGTCCTAATGTTGGGGGGGGGCATGCAGATACGCAGTATTTT

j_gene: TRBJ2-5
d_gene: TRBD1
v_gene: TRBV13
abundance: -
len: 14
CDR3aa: CASSLRGQGETQYF
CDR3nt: TGTGCCAGCAGCTTAAGGGGACAGGGGGAGACCCAGTACTTC

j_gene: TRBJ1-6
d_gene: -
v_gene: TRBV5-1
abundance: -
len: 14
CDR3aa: CASSFAGLNSPLHF
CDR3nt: TGCGCCAGCAGCTTTGCGGGGCTCAATTCACCCCTCCACTTT

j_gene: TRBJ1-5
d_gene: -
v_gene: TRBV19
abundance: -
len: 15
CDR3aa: CASSIRVGESSPQHF
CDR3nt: TGTGCCAGTAGTATCCGGGTCGGGGAAAGTAGTCCCCAGCATTTT

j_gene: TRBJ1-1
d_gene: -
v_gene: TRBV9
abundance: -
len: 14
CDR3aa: CASTPFRGNTEAFF
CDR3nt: TGTGCCAGCACCCCGTTCAGGGGGAACACTGAAGCTTTCTTT

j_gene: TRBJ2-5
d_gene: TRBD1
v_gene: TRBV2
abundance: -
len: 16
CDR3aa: CASRDAGTGLWETQYF
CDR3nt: TGTGCCAGCAGGGACGCCGGGACAGGGCTTTGGGAGACCCAGTACTTC

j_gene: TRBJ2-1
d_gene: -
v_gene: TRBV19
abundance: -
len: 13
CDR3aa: CASSIGESNEQFF
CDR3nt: TGTGCCAGTAGTATCGGGGAGAGCAATGAGCAGTTCTTC

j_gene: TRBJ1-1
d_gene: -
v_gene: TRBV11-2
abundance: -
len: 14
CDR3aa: CASVAPLGAAEAFF
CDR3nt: TGTGCCAGCGTGGCCCCGTTGGGGGCCGCTGAAGCTTTCTTT

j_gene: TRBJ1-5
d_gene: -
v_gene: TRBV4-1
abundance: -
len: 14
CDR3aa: CASSQVLVNQPQHF
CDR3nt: TGCGCCAGCAGCCAAGTCTTAGTAAATCAGCCCCAGCATTTT

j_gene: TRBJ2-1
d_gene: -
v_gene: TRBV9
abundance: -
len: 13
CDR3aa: CASSGGALNEQFF
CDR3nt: TGTGCCAGCAGCGGCGGGGCTCTCAATGAGCAGTTCTTC

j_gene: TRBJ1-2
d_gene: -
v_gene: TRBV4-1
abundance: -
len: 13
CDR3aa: CASSATGDIPYTF
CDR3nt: TGCGCCAGCAGCGCGACCGGGGACATCCCCTACACCTTC

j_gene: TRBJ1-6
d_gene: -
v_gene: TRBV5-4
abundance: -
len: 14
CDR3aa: CASSPRDIGSPLHF
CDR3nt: TGTGCCAGCAGCCCCCGGGACATAGGTTCACCCCTCCACTTT

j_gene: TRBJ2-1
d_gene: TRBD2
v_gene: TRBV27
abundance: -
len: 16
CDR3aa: CASSFVTSGGEGEQFF
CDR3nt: TGTGCCAGCAGTTTCGTGACTAGCGGGGGGGAGGGTGAGCAGTTCTTC

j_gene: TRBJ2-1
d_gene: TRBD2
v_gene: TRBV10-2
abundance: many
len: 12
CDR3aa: CATSGGVNEQFF
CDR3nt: TGCGCCACATCGGGGGGGGTTAATGAGCAGTTCTTC

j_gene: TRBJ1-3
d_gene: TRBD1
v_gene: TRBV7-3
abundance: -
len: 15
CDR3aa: CASSLRQGAGNTIYF
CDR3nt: TGTGCCAGCAGCTTAAGACAGGGGGCAGGAAACACCATATATTTT

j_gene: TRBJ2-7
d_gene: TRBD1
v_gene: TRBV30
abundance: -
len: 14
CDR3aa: CAWSTGTGHYEQYF
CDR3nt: TGTGCCTGGAGTACCGGGACAGGGCACTACGAGCAGTACTTC

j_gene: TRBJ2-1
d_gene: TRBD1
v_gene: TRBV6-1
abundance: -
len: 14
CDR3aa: CASKGTGSVDEQFF
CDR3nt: TGTGCCAGCAAAGGGACAGGGTCCGTAGATGAGCAGTTCTTC

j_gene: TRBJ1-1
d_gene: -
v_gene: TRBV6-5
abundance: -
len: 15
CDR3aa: CASSPLPSIGTEAFF
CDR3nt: TGTGCCAGCAGTCCTCTACCGAGTATCGGCACTGAAGCTTTCTTT

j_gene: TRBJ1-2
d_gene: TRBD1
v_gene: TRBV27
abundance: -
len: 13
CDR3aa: CASRDRGNYGYTF
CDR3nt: TGTGCCAGCAGGGACAGGGGGAACTATGGCTACACCTTC

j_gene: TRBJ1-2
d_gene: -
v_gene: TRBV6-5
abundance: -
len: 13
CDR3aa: CASSRGEYYGYTF
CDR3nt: TGTGCCAGCAGTCGCGGGGAGTACTATGGCTACACCTTC

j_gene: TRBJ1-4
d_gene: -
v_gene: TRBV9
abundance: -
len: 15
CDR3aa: CASSFSGRTDEKLFF
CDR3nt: TGTGCCAGCAGCTTCTCAGGGCGAACAGATGAAAAACTGTTTTTT

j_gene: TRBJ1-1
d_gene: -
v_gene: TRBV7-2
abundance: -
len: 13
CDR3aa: CASSLGAVGEAFF
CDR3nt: TGTGCCAGCAGCTTGGGGGCTGTGGGTGAAGCTTTCTTT

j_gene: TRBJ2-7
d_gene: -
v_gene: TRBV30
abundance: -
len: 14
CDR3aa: CAWSVLGRPYEQYF
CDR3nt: TGTGCCTGGAGTGTACTGGGGAGGCCCTACGAGCAGTACTTC

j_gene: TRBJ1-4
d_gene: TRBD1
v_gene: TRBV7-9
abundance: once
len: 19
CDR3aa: CASSLDVGQEVVVGEKLFF
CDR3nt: TGTGCCAGCAGCTTAGACGTTGGACAGGAAGTAGTGGTTGGTGAAAAACTGTTTTTT

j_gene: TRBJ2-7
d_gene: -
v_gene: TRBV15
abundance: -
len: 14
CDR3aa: CATSRDLISYEQYF
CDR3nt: TGTGCCACCAGCAGAGATCTAATCTCATACGAGCAGTACTTC

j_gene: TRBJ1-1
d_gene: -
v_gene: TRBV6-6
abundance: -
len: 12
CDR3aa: CASRGGQLEAFF
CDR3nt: TGTGCCAGCAGAGGCGGGCAACTTGAAGCTTTCTTT

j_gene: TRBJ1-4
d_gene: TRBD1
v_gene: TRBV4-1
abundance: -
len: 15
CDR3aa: CASSPGTVFNEKLFF
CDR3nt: TGCGCCAGCAGCCCGGGGACAGTCTTTAATGAAAAACTGTTTTTT

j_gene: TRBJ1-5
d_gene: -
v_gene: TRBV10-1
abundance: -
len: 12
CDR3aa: CASSPTDQPQHF
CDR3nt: TGCGCCAGCAGCCCAACTGATCAGCCCCAGCATTTT

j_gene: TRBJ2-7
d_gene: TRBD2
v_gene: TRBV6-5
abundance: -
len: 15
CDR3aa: CASSSVAGGPYEQYF
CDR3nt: TGTGCCAGCAGTTCCGTAGCGGGGGGTCCCTACGAGCAGTACTTC

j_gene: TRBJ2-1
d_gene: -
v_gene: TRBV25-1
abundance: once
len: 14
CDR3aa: CASNREPFGNEQFF
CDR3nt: TGTGCCAGCAATCGGGAGCCTTTTGGGAATGAGCAGTTCTTC

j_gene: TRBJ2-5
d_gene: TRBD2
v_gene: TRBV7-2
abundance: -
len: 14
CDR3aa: CASSEGTSGETQYF
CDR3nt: TGTGCCAGCAGCGAGGGGACTAGCGGAGAGACCCAGTACTTC

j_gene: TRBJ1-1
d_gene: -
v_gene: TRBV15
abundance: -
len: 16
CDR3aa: CATSRVLGQGDTEAFF
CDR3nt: TGTGCCACCAGCAGAGTTCTCGGGCAGGGCGACACTGAAGCTTTCTTT

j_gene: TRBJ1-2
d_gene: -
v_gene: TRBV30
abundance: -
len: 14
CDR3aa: CAWNLRGTDYGYTF
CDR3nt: TGTGCCTGGAACCTTAGGGGGACGGACTATGGCTACACCTTC

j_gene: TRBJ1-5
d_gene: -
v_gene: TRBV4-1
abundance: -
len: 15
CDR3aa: CASSAMAGSNQPQHF
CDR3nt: TGCGCCAGCAGCGCTATGGCCGGGAGCAATCAGCCCCAGCATTTT

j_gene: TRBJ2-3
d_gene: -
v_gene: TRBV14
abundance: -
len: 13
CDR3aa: CASSKDYDYTQYF
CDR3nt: TGTGCCAGCAGCAAGGACTACGACTATACGCAGTATTTT